This passage covers 20 T cell receptor beta chains from one sample sequenced in a study of tumor-infiltrating lymphocytes in primary liver carcinoma. Total RNA and DNA came together from 20-30 mg of bulk tissue without cell sorting. cDNA specific to TCR beta was made from around 530 ng of total RNA, with a constant-region primer employed for priming. Employing slightly modified ARM-PCR, three nested multiplex PCR rounds were run, and these gave rise to the TCR beta libraries. PCR rounds one and two used TRBV1-TRBV30 forward primers with a C-beta reverse primer for 10 cycles each. TCRdb re-called the multiplex PCR reads through MiXCR, storing one row per CDR3 protein. The sample carries about 74,000 distinct CDR3 sequences, roughly two thirds recorded once. Material for sequencing was liver tumor tissue from sampling region 4. Subset reported: tumor region T4, right-lateral pole. The receptor set was obtained from a man aged 35-49 years with primary liver carcinoma and hepatitis B virus infection.

Concerning this clonotype: Sequence at one end of the junction differs from germline and may be a read error. The V gene is TRBV10-3, the J gene TRBJ2-7, with a weak D call TRBD2 (6 bases). The CDR3 sequence is 15 residues long. Germline V lookup: CDR1 ENHRY, CDR2 SYGVKD. The chain's CDR3 is CVISGGERPPYEQYF. The DNA of the CDR3 is TGTGTCATCAGTGGAGGGGAGCGACCGCCCTACGAGCAGTACTTC.

As to this clonotype: The junction does not match germline at one end; this may be a read error. The chain couples TRBV11-2 to TRBJ2-7, with D unclear. Germline V gives CDR1 SGHAT, CDR2 FQNNGV. The CDR3 spans 14 residues. CDR3: CASNLGRSSYEQYF. For the CDR3, the DNA is TGTGCCAGCAACTTAGGCAGGAGCTCCTATGAGCAGTATTTC.

Remarks on this clonotype: A much larger clone lies a single base off, so this may be a read error. The chain couples TRBV28 to TRBJ2-7; D is unclear. The CDR3 covers 15 residues. The germline V gene has CDR1 MDHEN and CDR2 SYDVKM. Trimming stripped 5 bases from V and 4 bases from J, with 18 bases between. CDR3 in amino acids: CASSQTWSNRYEQYF. CDR3 DNA sequence: TGTGCCAGCAGTCAGACATGGTCGAATCGGTACGAGCAGTACTTC.

This clonotype showed up many times. This chain joins TRBV29-1 and TRBJ2-1; the D is unclear. CDR3 length: 12 residues. CDR1 SQVTM and CDR2 ANQGSEA come from the germline V gene. Trimming took 4 bases from V and 6 from J, leaving 10 bases between them. CDR3 sequence (DNA): TGCAGCGTTGTTCCCTTGGGCAATGAGCAGTTCTTC. Its translation: CSVVPLGNEQFF.

Notes on this clonotype: A junction end diverges from the germline sequence, so it may reflect a read error. This chain connects TRBV14 to TRBJ2-5; no clear D gene. The CDR3 has 17 amino acids. The germline V gene has CDR1 SGHDN and CDR2 FVKESK. The CDR3 loop reads CASSQDHAPEFQETQHF. The CDR3 DNA reads TGTGCCAGCAGCCAAGACCACGCCCCGGAGTTCCAAGAGACTCAGCACTTC.

With regard to this clonotype: A much larger clone lies one base from this, so it may be a read error. The gene calls are TRBV24-1 and TRBJ2-5, with 8 bases that match TRBD1. In germline, CDR1 is KGHDR, CDR2 SFDVKD. This CDR3 is 16 amino acids long. As DNA, the CDR3 is TGTGCCACCCAACTATCGGGGACAGGCCTCGAAGAGGCCCAGTACTTC. Protein product: CATQLSGTGLEEAQYF.

The chain has TRBV10-2 and TRBJ2-2; 8 bases match TRBD2. Germline V gene lookup returns CDR1 WSHSY and CDR2 SAAADI. V shed 8 bases and J 1 base; nucleotides not matched to a gene: 9. This CDR3 has 16 amino acids. The CDR3 reads CASCVAGGWNTGELFF. In DNA form, the CDR3 reads TGCGCCAGCTGCGTGGCGGGGGGATGGAACACCGGGGAGCTGTTTTTT.

In DNA form, the CDR3 reads TGTGCCAGCAGCCAAGGACGGGGGGTATACCTTGAGCAGTTCTTC. The encoded protein is CASSQGRGVYLEQFF. V gene TRBV4-2 combines with J gene TRBJ2-1; 7 nucleotides line up with TRBD2. The CDR3 contains 15 residues. Trimming cost V 1 base and J 9 bases; bases outside gene matches: 9. Per the germline V gene, CDR1 is LGHNA and CDR2 is YNFKEQ.

The rearrangement links TRBV2 to TRBJ2-1; 8 bases are shared with TRBD1. The J call may not be correct, given that the DNA end is closer to TRBJ2-7. Germline V gives CDR1 SNHLY, CDR2 FYNNEI. The CDR3 is 14 amino acids. The CDR3 region is CASSTQTGVYEQYF. In DNA form, the CDR3 reads TGTGCCAGCTCCACACAGACAGGGGTCTACGAGCAGTACTTC.

As regards this clonotype: The missing conserved phenylalanine or tryptophan at the end of this CDR3 makes a read error likely. The chain is built from TRBV12-3 or TRBV12-4 and TRBJ2-1, with a possible D match to TRBD2 (6 bases). The CDR3 length is 14 residues. Deletions cut 10 bases from V and 10 bases from J, with 23 bases between. The CDR3 region is CANRIAGPRGEQFC. The CDR3 nucleotides are TGTGCCAACAGAATCGCGGGACCCAGAGGGGAGCAGTTCTGC.

Regarding this clonotype: An end of the junction differs from the germline gene, which may be a read error. The CDR3, as DNA: TGTGCCAGTATTAGCGGGAACTCCTACGAGCAATACTTC. Its protein product is CASISGNSYEQYF. The chain joins TRBV6-2 or TRBV6-3 to TRBJ2-7, with 8 bases identical to TRBD2. CDR1 is MNHEY, CDR2 SVGEGT, per germline. The CDR3 is made up of 13 amino acids.

About this clonotype itself: The junction does not match germline at one end; this may be a read error. V is TRBV11-2 and J is TRBJ2-3; a possible D gene is TRBD2 (6 bases). This CDR3 has 16 residues. CDR1 SGHAT and CDR2 FQNNGV come from the germline V gene. CDR3 sequence reads: CANSPPVSGSTETQYF. DNA for the CDR3: TGTGCCAACAGCCCCCCGGTTAGCGGCAGCACAGAAACGCAGTATTTT.

Turning to this clonotype: A junction end diverges from the germline sequence, so it may reflect a read error. The chain combines TRBV11-2 with TRBJ2-7; D is undetermined. This CDR3 has 15 residues. Per germline, CDR1 SGHAT and CDR2 FQNNGV. CDR3 residues: CASSKALGPGYEQYF. The CDR3, as DNA: TGTGCCAGCAGCAAGGCACTGGGTCCGGGCTACGAGCAGTATTTC.

This clonotype was picked up many times. The chain carries TRBV4-1 and TRBJ2-2; D gene ambiguous. Looked up from germline, CDR1 is MGHRA and CDR2 is YSYEKL. The CDR3 is made up of 15 amino acids. Trimming removed 1 base from V and 0 bases from J, with 6 bases in between. The CDR3: CASSQAGTNTGELFF. Here the CDR3 DNA reads TGCGCCAGCAGCCAAGCGGGTACGAACACCGGGGAGCTGTTTTTT.

To note about this clonotype: A clone one base away is much larger, so this may be a read error. The genes are TRBV28 and TRBJ2-7; D remains ambiguous. Germline V gene data show CDR1 as MDHEN and CDR2 as SYDVKM. The CDR3 is 14 amino acids. The CDR3 DNA follows: TGTGTCAGCAGTTTAATTGAACTACCCTACGAGCAGTACTTC. Its translation: CVSSLIELPYEQYF. The whole variable domain, filled in from reference TRBV28 and TRBJ2-7, reads DVKVTQSSRYLVKRTGEKVFLECVQDMDHENMFWYRQDPGLGLRLIYFSYDVKMKEKGDIPEGYSVSREKKERFSLILESASTNQTSMYLCVSSLIELPYEQYFGPGTRLTVT.

About this clonotype itself: The junction departs from the called germline gene at one end, perhaps through a read error. The rearrangement links TRBV12-3 or TRBV12-4 to TRBJ2-1; 11 nucleotides agree with TRBD2. This CDR3 has 15 amino acids. The CDR3 protein is CAGSFLAGGGNKQFF. The CDR3 DNA is TGTGCCGGCAGTTTTCTAGCGGGAGGAGGCAATAAGCAGTTCTTC.

This clonotype was counted a single time. This chain joins TRBV29-1 and TRBJ2-3, with 9 positions matching TRBD1. Germline V CDR1 and CDR2: SQVTM, ANQGSEA. There are 14 residues in the CDR3. Trimming removed 7 bases from V and 3 bases from J; junction bases left unmatched: 8. The CDR3 nucleotides are TGCAGCGCCGGCGGGGGACAGGGTACAGATACGCAGTATTTT. Protein product: CSAGGGQGTDTQYF.

Remarks on this clonotype: A single base separates this from a much larger clone, so it may be a read error. This CDR3 is CACSLAQAQEAFF. CDR3 sequence (DNA): TGCGCCTGCAGCTTGGCCCAGGCCCAGGAGGCTTTCTTT. The chain couples TRBV5-1 to TRBJ1-1; D is undetermined. CDR1 is SGHRS, CDR2 YFSETQ, per germline. CDR3 length equals 13 residues.

This clonotype has a single count. As the CDR3 is not closed by the conserved phenylalanine or tryptophan, this likely results from a read error. The limits of the CDR3 on the DNA are not certain, so only TCRdb's listed CDR3 is given. V usage is TRBV1 and J usage is TRBJ2-7; no DNA check was done on the table's D call, TRBD2. TRBV1 constitutes a pseudogene. The CDR3 totals 16 residues, both ends included. The CDR3 is CTSSHHRLAGVSEQYS.

Comment on this clonotype: A clone one base away is much larger, so this may be a read error. V and J are TRBV28 and TRBJ2-2; perhaps TRBD2 as D (6 bases). CDR3 length: 15 residues. V gave up 3 bases and J gave up 6 bases, with 14 bases separating them. Germline CDR1 reads MDHEN; CDR2 reads SYDVKM. CDR3 nucleotide sequence: TGTGCCAGCAGTTTTTGGGACTGGGAAGCCGGGGAGCTGTTTTTT. Amino acid sequence: CASSFWDWEAGELFF.